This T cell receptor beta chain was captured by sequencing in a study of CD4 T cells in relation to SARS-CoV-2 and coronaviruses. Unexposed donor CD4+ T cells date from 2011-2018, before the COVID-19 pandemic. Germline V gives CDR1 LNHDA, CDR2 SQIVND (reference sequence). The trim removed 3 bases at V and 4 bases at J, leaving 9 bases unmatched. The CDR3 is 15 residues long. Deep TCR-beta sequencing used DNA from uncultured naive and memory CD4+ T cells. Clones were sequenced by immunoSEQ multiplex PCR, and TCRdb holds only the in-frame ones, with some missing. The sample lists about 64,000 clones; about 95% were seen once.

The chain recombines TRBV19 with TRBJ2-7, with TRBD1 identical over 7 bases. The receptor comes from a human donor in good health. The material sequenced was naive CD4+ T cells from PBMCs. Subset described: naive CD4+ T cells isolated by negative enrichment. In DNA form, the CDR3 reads TGTGCCAGTAGTATCTCCTCGACAGGGCGTTACGAGCAGTACTTC. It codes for CASSISSTGRYEQYF.